This T cell receptor beta chain appears in the sequencing data of a study of early T cells in non-severe SARS-CoV-2 infection. Study background: Chains were unpaired, as sequencing was done on bulk RNA from unsorted whole blood.

Researchers attached unique molecular identifiers to individual cDNA molecules. One entry per CDR3 protein results from TCRdb running MiXCR on the 5' RACE reads. The sample carries about 67,000 distinct CDR3 sequences, around a tenth recorded once. The CDR3 sequence is 15 residues long. With 11 bases clipped from V and 6 bases from J, the junction kept 14 bases outside the gene matches. Germline-derived CDR1 and CDR2 are MNHNS and SASEGT. This clonotype was detected many times. The clonotype was recovered from an adult who was a healthcare worker with PCR-confirmed SARS-CoV-2 infection or an uninfected control (not recorded which). Material: whole blood. V gene TRBV6-1 combines with J gene TRBJ2-3, with 10 bases that match TRBD2. Written as DNA, the CDR3 is TGTGCCTGCGGGAAGGGAGCGGGGGGGCTCGATACGCAGTATTTT. Amino acids: CACGKGAGGLDTQYF.